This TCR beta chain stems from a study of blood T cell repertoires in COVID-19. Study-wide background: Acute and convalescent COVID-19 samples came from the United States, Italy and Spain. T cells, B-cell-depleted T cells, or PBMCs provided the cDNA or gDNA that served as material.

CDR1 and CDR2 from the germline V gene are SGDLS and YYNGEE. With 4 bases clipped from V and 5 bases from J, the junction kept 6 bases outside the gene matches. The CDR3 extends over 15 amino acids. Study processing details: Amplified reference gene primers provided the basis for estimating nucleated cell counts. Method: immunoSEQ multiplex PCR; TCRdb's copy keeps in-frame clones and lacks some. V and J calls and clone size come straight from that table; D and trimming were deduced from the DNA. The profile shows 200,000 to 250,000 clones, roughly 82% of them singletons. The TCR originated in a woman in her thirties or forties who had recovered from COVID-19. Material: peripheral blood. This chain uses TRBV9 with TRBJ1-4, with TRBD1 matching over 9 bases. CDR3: CASSPRQGVNEKLFF. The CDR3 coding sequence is TGTGCCAGCAGCCCTCGACAGGGGGTAAATGAAAAACTGTTTTTT.